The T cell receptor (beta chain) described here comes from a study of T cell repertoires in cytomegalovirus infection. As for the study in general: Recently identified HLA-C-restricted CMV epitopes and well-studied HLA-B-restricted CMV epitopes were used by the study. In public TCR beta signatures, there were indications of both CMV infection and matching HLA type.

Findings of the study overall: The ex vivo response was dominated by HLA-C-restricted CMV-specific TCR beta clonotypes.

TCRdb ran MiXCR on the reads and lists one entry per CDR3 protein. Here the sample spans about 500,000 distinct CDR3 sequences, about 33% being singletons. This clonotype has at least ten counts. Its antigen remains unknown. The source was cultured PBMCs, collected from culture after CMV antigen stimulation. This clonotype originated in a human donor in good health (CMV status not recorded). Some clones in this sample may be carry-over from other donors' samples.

CDR3 residues: CSAHIGAGGNNEQFF. CDR3 DNA sequence: TGCAGTGCTCATATTGGAGCGGGGGGTAACAATGAGCAGTTCTTC. The rearrangement uses TRBV20-1 and TRBJ2-1, with 9 bases identical to TRBD2. Germline V CDR1 and CDR2: DFQATT, SNEGSKA (reference sequence). Unmatched junction bases numbered 10, after V lost 5 bases and J lost 5 bases. This CDR3 is built from 15 residues.